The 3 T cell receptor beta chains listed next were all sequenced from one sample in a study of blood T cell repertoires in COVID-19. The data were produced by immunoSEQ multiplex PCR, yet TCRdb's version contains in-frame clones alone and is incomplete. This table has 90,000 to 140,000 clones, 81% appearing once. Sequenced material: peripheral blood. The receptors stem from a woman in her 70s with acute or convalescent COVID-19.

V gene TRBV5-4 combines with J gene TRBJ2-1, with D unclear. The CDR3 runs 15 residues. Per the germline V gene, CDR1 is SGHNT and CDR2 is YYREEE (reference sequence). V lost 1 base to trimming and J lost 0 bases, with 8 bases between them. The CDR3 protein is CASSLPVSSYNEQFF. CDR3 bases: TGTGCCAGCAGCTTGCCCGTGAGCTCCTACAATGAGCAGTTCTTC.

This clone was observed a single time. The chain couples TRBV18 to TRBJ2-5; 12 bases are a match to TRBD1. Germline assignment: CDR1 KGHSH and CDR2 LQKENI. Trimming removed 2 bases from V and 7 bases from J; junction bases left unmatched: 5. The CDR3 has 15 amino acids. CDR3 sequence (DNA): TGTGCCAGCTCACCAGACGGGACAGGGGGCGTGACCCAGTACTTC. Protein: CASSPDGTGGVTQYF.

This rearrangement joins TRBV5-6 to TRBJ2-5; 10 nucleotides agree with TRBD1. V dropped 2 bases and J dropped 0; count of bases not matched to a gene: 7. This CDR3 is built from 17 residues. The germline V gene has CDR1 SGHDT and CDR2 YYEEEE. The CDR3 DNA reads TGTGCCAGCAGCTTTGGGACAGGGGCTGGTAACCAAGAGACCCAGTACTTC. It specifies CASSFGTGAGNQETQYF.